These 19 T cell receptor beta chains came from one sample sequenced in a study of shared clonotypes between healthy human individuals. Clones were read by immunoSEQ multiplex PCR, and TCRdb kept only the in-frame ones, dropping some. Seen here are around 2.3 million clones, 90% to 97% observed once, and the top ten hold over 0.1%. Sequences were obtained from naive CD4+ T cells sorted from blood. Subset indicated: CD45RA+ positively selected. Receptors were obtained from a man aged 18-30 years in good health.

The rearrangement joins TRBV4-1 to TRBJ2-7; TRBD2 matches 12 bases. V was clipped by 1 base and J by 6 bases; unmatched bases: 10. Per the germline V gene, CDR1 is MGHRA and CDR2 is YSYEKL. The CDR3 consists of 17 residues. The CDR3 DNA sequence: TGCGCCAGCAGCCAAGTTGGGGGCGGACTAGCGGGGAGCGAGCAGTACTTC. It is translated as CASSQVGGGLAGSEQYF.

The chain recombines TRBV5-4 with TRBJ2-2; 8 bases are shared with TRBD2. There are 16 residues in the CDR3. Germline-derived CDR1 and CDR2 are SGHNT and YYREEE (reference sequence). V was pared by 3 bases and J by 4 bases, with 8 bases of the junction left unmatched. The CDR3 DNA reads as TGTGCCAGCAGCTCGCGGGGGGCCGCCGGCACCGGGGAGCTGTTTTTT. Protein sequence: CASSSRGAAGTGELFF.

This clone came up once. CDR3 DNA: TGCGCCAGCATTGAGACTAGCGGGGGGCACGAGCAGTACTTC. Protein product: CASIETSGGHEQYF. This rearrangement joins TRBV5-1 to TRBJ2-7, with 13 bases aligning to TRBD2. The CDR3 is 14 amino acids. The junction had 5 bases not matched to a gene; V was cut back by 6 bases and J by 5 bases. Germline CDR1 is SGHRS and CDR2 is YFSETQ. Filled out from reference TRBV5-1 and TRBJ2-7, the complete variable domain reads KAGVTQTPRYLIKTRGQQVTLSCSPISGHRSVSWYQQTPGQGLQFLFEYFSETQRNKGNFPGRFSGRQFSNSRSEMNVSTLELGDSALYLCASIETSGGHEQYFGPGTRLTVT.

V is TRBV7-2 and J is TRBJ2-7; D is uncertain. V was shortened by 2 bases and J by 0 bases, with 8 bases between the two germline ends. Germline V gene sequence: CDR1 SGHTA, CDR2 FQGNSA. The CDR3 spans 14 residues. The CDR3 is CASSLRPNSYEQYF. The CDR3 bases are TGTGCCAGCAGCTTAAGGCCCAACTCCTACGAGCAGTACTTC.

V gene TRBV5-1 combines with J gene TRBJ2-1; D unresolved. V was pared by 0 bases and J by 0 bases, with 7 bases between. The length of the CDR3 is 15 residues. From germline, CDR1 is SGHRS and CDR2 YFSETQ. CDR3 sequence: CASSLDESSYNEQFF. The CDR3 nucleotides read TGCGCCAGCAGCTTGGACGAGAGCTCCTACAATGAGCAGTTCTTC.

This chain links TRBV2 with TRBJ1-1; 8 bases match TRBD1. V shed 11 bases, J shed 6 bases, and the junction held 17 bases outside the gene matches. This CDR3 is built from 15 residues. CDR1 and CDR2 from the germline V gene are SNHLY and FYNNEI. As DNA, the CDR3 is TGTGCCCGTCAACAAGGATGGACAGGGAGCGCTGAAGCTTTCTTT. Protein: CARQQGWTGSAEAFF.

The genes are TRBV6-5 and TRBJ2-1; possibly TRBD2 for D (6 bases). The CDR3 has 15 amino acids. V lost 6 bases and J lost 0, with 12 bases in between. Germline CDR1 is MNHEY and CDR2 is SVGAGI. CDR3 amino acids: CASRLAVSSYNEQFF. The CDR3 DNA reads as TGTGCCAGCAGGTTAGCGGTTAGCTCCTACAATGAGCAGTTCTTC.

V and J are TRBV27 and TRBJ2-6, with D unclear. The CDR3 is 15 amino acids. The V gene lost 3 bases and the J gene lost 2 bases, with 8 bases spanning the gap. Germline assignment: CDR1 MNHEY and CDR2 SMNVEV (reference sequence). The CDR3 spells CASSFGVAGANVLTF. CDR3 in DNA: TGTGCCAGCAGTTTCGGAGTTGCTGGGGCCAACGTCCTGACTTTC.

The chain carries TRBV7-3 and TRBJ2-2, with a weak D call TRBD2 (5 bases). From germline, CDR1 is SGHTA and CDR2 FQGTGA. The ends were cut back, 4 bases at V and 6 bases at J, with 15 bases in the middle. CDR3 size: 15 residues. DNA of the CDR3: TGTGCCAGCAGCTCACTCCCCGGGGTCGCCGGGGAGCTGTTTTTT. Residues: CASSSLPGVAGELFF.

The chain employs TRBV5-4 and TRBJ1-2, with 7 nucleotides matching TRBD1. The germline gives CDR1 SGHNT, CDR2 YYREEE (reference sequence). V dropped 4 bases and J dropped 4; count of bases not matched to a gene: 7. The CDR3 has 14 amino acids. The CDR3 region is CASSPRQGPYGYTF. CDR3 in DNA: TGTGCCAGCAGCCCCAGACAGGGTCCCTATGGCTACACCTTC. Full variable domain (outside the CDR3, taken from reference TRBV5-4 and TRBJ1-2): ETGVTQSPTHLIKTRGQQVTLRCSSQSGHNTVSWYQQALGQGPQFIFQYYREEENGRGNFPPRFSGLQFPNYSSELNVNALELDDSALYLCASSPRQGPYGYTFGSGTRLTVV.

The chain uses TRBV10-3 and TRBJ2-4; no definite D call. The CDR3 sequence is 16 residues long. The germline gives CDR1 ENHRY, CDR2 SYGVKD. V dropped 0 bases and J dropped 1 base, with 10 bases sitting between them. This CDR3 reads CAISESAAFAKNIQYF. CDR3 in DNA: TGTGCCATCAGTGAGTCGGCAGCGTTTGCCAAAAACATTCAGTACTTC.

This sequence joins TRBV2 and TRBJ1-1, with unresolved D. Germline CDR1 reads SNHLY; CDR2 reads FYNNEI. The V end lost 8 bases, the J end lost 1 base, and 11 bases lay between the germline ends. The CDR3 runs to 13 residues. The CDR3 region is CASSEERNTEAFF. DNA for the CDR3: TGTGCCAGCTCGGAGGAGAGGAACACTGAAGCTTTCTTT.

The DNA for the CDR3 is TGTGCCAGCAGCGGACCAAATAGACTAGCGGGGATGGCCTACGAGCAGTACTTC. Its translation is CASSGPNRLAGMAYEQYF. The V gene is TRBV7-9, the J gene TRBJ2-7, with TRBD2 matching over 11 bases. This CDR3 region has 18 residues. Per the germline V gene, CDR1 is SEHNR and CDR2 is FQNEAQ (reference sequence). The trim removed 5 bases at V and 2 bases at J, leaving 14 bases unmatched.

CDR3 residues: CASSAIPGGETQYF. The CDR3 DNA follows: TGTGCCAGCAGTGCGATTCCGGGGGGTGAGACCCAGTACTTC. This sequence joins TRBV2 and TRBJ2-5; 7 bases match TRBD2. The CDR3 spans 14 residues. V lost 4 bases and J lost 5; bases outside the gene matches: 7. The germline V gene has CDR1 SNHLY and CDR2 FYNNEI.

A remark on this clone: Other DNA sequences in this specimen translate into the identical CDR3. The chain links TRBV6-4 to TRBJ2-2; 11 nucleotides align to TRBD1. The CDR3 is 14 residues long. Germline CDR1 reads MRHNA; CDR2 reads SNTAGT. The V and J ends lost 6 bases and 7 bases, in that order; junction bases with no gene match: 4. The CDR3 coding sequence is TGTGCCAGCAGAGGACAGGGGGCTAGCGGGGAGCTGTTTTTT. Translation gives CASRGQGASGELFF.

The rearrangement joins TRBV10-3 to TRBJ2-7; TRBD2 matches 10 bases. Germline V gene lookup returns CDR1 ENHRY and CDR2 SYGVKD. The CDR3 totals 15 residues. The trim removed 2 bases at V and 1 base at J, leaving 2 bases unmatched. CDR3 residues: CAISEIAGGSYEQYF. CDR3 DNA sequence: TGTGCCATCAGTGAGATAGCGGGAGGATCCTACGAGCAGTACTTC.

The J gene is TRBJ2-5, the V gene TRBV11-1; 8 bases fit TRBD1. The germline gives CDR1 SGHAT, CDR2 FQDESV (reference sequence). The CDR3 length is 17 residues. The J segment lost 5 bases and the V segment lost 0 bases, leaving 11 bases of the junction unmatched. CDR3 DNA sequence: TGTGCCAGCAGCTTAGCGCTACAGGGGGAGTTAATGGAGACCCAGTACTTC. It yields the protein CASSLALQGELMETQYF.

The V call is TRBV5-1, the J call TRBJ1-6, with D perhaps matching TRBD1 (6 bases). There are 15 residues in the CDR3. The V gene's germline CDR1 is SGHRS and CDR2 YFSETQ. V lost 2 bases to trimming and J lost 7 bases, with 13 bases between them. This chain's CDR3 is CASSLMTGQNSPLHF. CDR3 DNA: TGCGCCAGCAGCTTAATGACAGGCCAGAATTCACCCCTCCACTTT.

The rearrangement joins TRBV2 to TRBJ1-2; no clear D gene. V shed 7 bases and J shed 2 bases, with 11 bases lying between them. Looked up from germline, CDR1 is SNHLY and CDR2 is FYNNEI. The CDR3 runs to 13 residues. The CDR3 here is CASTQSANYGYTF. The CDR3 DNA follows: TGTGCCAGCACACAGTCGGCGAACTATGGCTACACCTTC.